These 8 T cell receptor beta chains share one sample of origin, sequenced in a study of cytomegalovirus exposure and HLA in healthy donors. Both 60 Vbeta primers and 13 Jbeta primers went into the PCR. Method: immunoSEQ multiplex PCR; TCRdb's copy keeps in-frame clones and lacks some. The data contain over 200,000 clones, around 80% of them singletons. The specimen sequenced was PBMCs. These receptors were collected from a male donor in good health and CMV-seronegative.

The chain carries TRBV19 and TRBJ1-2, with 9 nucleotides matching TRBD1. Trimming cost V 1 base and J 4 bases; bases outside gene matches: 13. CDR1 LNHDA and CDR2 SQIVND come from the germline V gene (reference sequence). This CDR3 is 18 amino acids long. The CDR3 DNA follows: TGTGCCAGTAGTATAGTGCGAACGGGACAGGGAAATTTCTATGGCTACACCTTC. Its translation is CASSIVRTGQGNFYGYTF.

The genes are TRBV6-1 and TRBJ1-3, with TRBD1 as a possible D gene (6 bases). V was pared by 6 bases and J by 1 base, with 10 bases between. This CDR3 comprises 14 residues. CDR1 and CDR2 (germline): MNHNS, SASEGT. The CDR3 reads CASSVDRSGNTIYF. CDR3 DNA: TGTGCCAGCAGCGTAGACAGGTCTGGAAACACCATATATTTT.

This clone was observed once. This chain uses TRBV9 with TRBJ2-2; 8 bases align to TRBD1. Germline CDR1 reads SGDLS; CDR2 reads YYNGEE. The CDR3 spans 15 residues. J was trimmed by 5 bases and V by 5 bases; bases with no gene match: 8. CDR3 nucleotides: TGTGCCAGCAGTCCAGGGGGCGAGAGGACCGGGGAGCTGTTTTTT. It codes for CASSPGGERTGELFF. The entire variable domain, with the rest obtained from reference TRBV9 and TRBJ2-2, is as follows: DSGVTQTPKHLITATGQRVTLRCSPRSGDLSVYWYQQSLDQGLQFLIQYYNGEERAKGNILERFSAQQFPDLHSELNLSSLELGDSALYFCASSPGGERTGELFFGEGSRLTVL.

The sample holds a few counts of this clone. The chain is built from TRBV19 and TRBJ2-4; no clear D gene. The CDR3 length is 15 residues. Germline assignment: CDR1 LNHDA and CDR2 SQIVND (reference sequence). The V and J ends lost 3 bases and 0 bases respectively, with 9 bases between them. CDR3: CASSIYPLAKNIQYF. CDR3 DNA sequence: TGTGCCAGTAGTATCTACCCCCTAGCCAAAAACATTCAGTACTTC.

The chain uses TRBV18 and TRBJ1-2; 9 bases fit TRBD1. Germline values: CDR1 KGHSH, CDR2 LQKENI. Germline trimming cut 1 base from V and 2 bases from J; bases unmatched to any gene: 2. This CDR3 comprises 15 residues. The CDR3 DNA reads as TGTGCCAGCTCACCACTGGGACAGGGCAACTATGGCTACACCTTC. It specifies CASSPLGQGNYGYTF.

V is TRBV28 and J is TRBJ2-5, with 7 positions matching TRBD2. V shed 6 bases, J shed 2 bases, and the junction held 9 bases outside the gene matches. The CDR3 is 15 amino acids. Germline CDR1 MDHEN, CDR2 SYDVKM. CDR3 residues: CASSPGGTYQETQYF. CDR3 DNA: TGTGCCAGCAGCCCCGGGGGGACTTATCAAGAGACCCAGTACTTC.

This clone appeared once. This chain joins TRBV19 and TRBJ2-7; 8 bases line up with TRBD1. After removal of 5 bases from V and 5 bases from J, the junction contained 5 bases not matched to a gene. This CDR3 is built from 13 residues. Germline CDR1 is LNHDA and CDR2 is SQIVND (reference sequence). The CDR3 region is CASSHSQGDEQYF. The CDR3 nucleotides read TGTGCCAGTAGTCACTCACAGGGGGACGAGCAGTACTTC. The full variable domain, its missing parts supplied by reference TRBV19 and TRBJ2-7, is DGGITQSPKYLFRKEGQNVTLSCEQNLNHDAMYWYRQDPGQGLRLIYYSQIVNDFQKGDIAEGYSVSREKKESFPLTVTSAQKNPTAFYLCASSHSQGDEQYFGPGTRLTVT.

This clone has a single count. V is TRBV6-5 and J is TRBJ2-7; D is uncertain. The germline V and J ends were trimmed by 0 bases and 3 bases, with 9 bases remaining between them. Germline V lookup: CDR1 MNHEY, CDR2 SVGAGI. The CDR3 extends over 14 amino acids. In DNA, the CDR3 is TGTGCCAGCAGTTACTCGAGGCAGTTCTACGAGCAGTACTTC. Translating gives CASSYSRQFYEQYF.